These T cell receptor beta chains were read from a single sample in a study of blood T cell repertoires in COVID-19. Produced via immunoSEQ multiplex PCR; TCRdb's table is partial and in-frame only. Of tens of thousands of clones listed, 79% are singletons. The sequencing sample was made of peripheral blood. The receptors originated from an elderly woman with active or convalescent COVID-19. Each CDR3 is given with its conserved first and last residue. Each record gives: D gene, J gene, V gene, CDR3 DNA, CDR3 protein. A D gene is named only where the DNA matches it firmly.

D: TRBD2
J: TRBJ2-4
V: TRBV12-3/TRBV12-4
DNA: TGTGCCAGCACCACCGGGAGGCCCAACATTCAGTACTTC
CDR3: CASTTGRPNIQYF

D: TRBD1
J: TRBJ1-2
V: TRBV14
DNA: TGTGCCAGCAGCCAAGACCTATGGACAGGGGGCCGTGTAGGCACCTTC
CDR3: CASSQDLWTGGRVGTF

D: TRBD2
J: TRBJ2-2
V: TRBV29-1
DNA: TGCAGCGTTGCCAGCGGGAGAGCTACCGGGGAGCTGTTTTTT
CDR3: CSVASGRATGELFF

D: TRBD1
J: TRBJ2-7
V: TRBV27
DNA: TGTGCCAGCAGGCCGGGACAGGTGTCCTACGAGCAGTACTTC
CDR3: CASRPGQVSYEQYF

D: -
J: TRBJ1-1
V: TRBV6-6
DNA: TGTGCCACCCGGGAAATAGGGGGGAACACTGAAGCTTTCTTT
CDR3: CATREIGGNTEAFF

D: TRBD2
J: TRBJ2-2
V: TRBV18
DNA: TGTGCCAGCTCAACACTAGCGGCGAACACCGGGGAGCTGTTTTTT
CDR3: CASSTLAANTGELFF

D: -
J: TRBJ1-5
V: TRBV2
DNA: TGTGCCAGCAGGGACAGAAGGATCCATTTT
CDR3: CASRDRRIHF

D: TRBD1
J: TRBJ2-5
V: TRBV5-8
DNA: TGTGCCAGCAGATTCCCTTACCTGGGACAGGGTGAAGAGACCCAGTACTTC
CDR3: CASRFPYLGQGEETQYF

D: TRBD1
J: TRBJ1-2
V: TRBV6-6
DNA: TGTGCCAGCAGTCACAGGACAGGGGGCGGTATAATTGGTGGCTACACCTTC
CDR3: CASSHRTGGGIIGGYTF

D: -
J: TRBJ1-3
V: TRBV19
DNA: TGTGCCAGTAGTACCCCGAGGCTCTCTGGAAACACCATATATTTT
CDR3: CASSTPRLSGNTIYF